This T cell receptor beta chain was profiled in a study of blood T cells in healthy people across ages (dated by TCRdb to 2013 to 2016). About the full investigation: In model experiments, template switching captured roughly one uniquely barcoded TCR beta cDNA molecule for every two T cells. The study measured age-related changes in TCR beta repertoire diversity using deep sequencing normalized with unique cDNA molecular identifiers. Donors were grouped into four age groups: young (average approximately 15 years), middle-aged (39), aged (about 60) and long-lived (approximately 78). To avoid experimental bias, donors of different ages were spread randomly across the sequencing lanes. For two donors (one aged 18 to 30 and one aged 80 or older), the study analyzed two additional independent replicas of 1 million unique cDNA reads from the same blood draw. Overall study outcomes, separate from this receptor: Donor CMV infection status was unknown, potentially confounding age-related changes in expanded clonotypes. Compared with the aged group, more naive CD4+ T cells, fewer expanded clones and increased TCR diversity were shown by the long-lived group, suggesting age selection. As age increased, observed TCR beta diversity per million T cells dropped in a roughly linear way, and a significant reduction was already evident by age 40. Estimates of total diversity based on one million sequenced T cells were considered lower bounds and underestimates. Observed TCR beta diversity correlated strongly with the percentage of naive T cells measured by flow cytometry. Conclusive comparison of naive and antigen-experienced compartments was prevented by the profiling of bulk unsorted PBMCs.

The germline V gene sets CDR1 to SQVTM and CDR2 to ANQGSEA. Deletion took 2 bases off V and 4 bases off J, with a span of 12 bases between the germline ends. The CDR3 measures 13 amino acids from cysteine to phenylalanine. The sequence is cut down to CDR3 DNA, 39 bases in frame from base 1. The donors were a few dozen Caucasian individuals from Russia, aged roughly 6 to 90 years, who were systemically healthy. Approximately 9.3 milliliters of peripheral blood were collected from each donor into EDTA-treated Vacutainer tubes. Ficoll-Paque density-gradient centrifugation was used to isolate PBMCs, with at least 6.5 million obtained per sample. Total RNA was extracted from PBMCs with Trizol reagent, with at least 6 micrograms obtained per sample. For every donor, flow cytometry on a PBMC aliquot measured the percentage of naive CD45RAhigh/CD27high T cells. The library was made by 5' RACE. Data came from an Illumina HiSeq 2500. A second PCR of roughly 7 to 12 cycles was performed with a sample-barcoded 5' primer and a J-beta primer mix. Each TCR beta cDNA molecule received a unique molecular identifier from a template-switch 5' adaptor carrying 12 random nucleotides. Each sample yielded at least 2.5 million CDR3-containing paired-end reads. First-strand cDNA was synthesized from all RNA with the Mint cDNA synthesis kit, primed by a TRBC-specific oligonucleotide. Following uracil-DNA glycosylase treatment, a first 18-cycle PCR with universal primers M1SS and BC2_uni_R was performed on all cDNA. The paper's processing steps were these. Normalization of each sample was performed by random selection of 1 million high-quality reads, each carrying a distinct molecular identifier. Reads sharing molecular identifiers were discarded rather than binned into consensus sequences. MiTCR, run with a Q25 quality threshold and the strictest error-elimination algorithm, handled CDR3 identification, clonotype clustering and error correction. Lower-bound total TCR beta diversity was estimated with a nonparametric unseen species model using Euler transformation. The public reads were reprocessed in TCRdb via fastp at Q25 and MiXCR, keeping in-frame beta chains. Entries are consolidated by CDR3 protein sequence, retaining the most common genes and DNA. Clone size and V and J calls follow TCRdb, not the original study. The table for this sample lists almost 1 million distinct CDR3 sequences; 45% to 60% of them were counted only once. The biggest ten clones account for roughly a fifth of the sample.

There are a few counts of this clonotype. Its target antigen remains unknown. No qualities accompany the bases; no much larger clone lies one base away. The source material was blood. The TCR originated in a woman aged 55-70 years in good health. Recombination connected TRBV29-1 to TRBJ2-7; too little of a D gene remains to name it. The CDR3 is CSVEKQTPYEQYF. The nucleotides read TGCAGCGTTGAAAAACAGACCCCATACGAGCAGTACTTC.